The 20 T cell receptor beta chains listed next were all sequenced from one sample in a study of vaccination and CD4 T cells after COVID-19. The time point: late sampling 161 to 241 days after vaccination in a few convalescent patients. In TCRdb, the PCR reads were re-called with MiXCR into one record per CDR3 protein. The sample lists some 26,000 distinct CDR3 sequences, roughly 51% seen once, with more than 5% in the top ten. The input for sequencing was CD4+ T cells from blood, taken about 7 months after SARS-CoV-2 vaccination. Source of these receptors: a human donor who had recovered from COVID-19.

This rearrangement joins TRBV7-2 to TRBJ2-3, with 12 bases lining up with TRBD2. Trimming removed 5 bases from V and 10 bases from J; junction bases left unmatched: 13. Germline CDR1 is SGHTA and CDR2 is FQGNSA. The CDR3 runs 16 residues. For the CDR3, the DNA is TGTGCCAGCAGCACGGGACTAGCGGGCGCAATGGTACCGCAGTATTTT. This gives the protein CASSTGLAGAMVPQYF.

V gene TRBV7-2 combines with J gene TRBJ2-7, with D tentatively TRBD1 or TRBD2 (7 bases each). Germline CDR1 SGHTA, CDR2 FQGNSA. The CDR3 runs to 14 residues. V was cut by 4 bases and J by 3 bases, with 13 bases left in between. In DNA form, the CDR3 reads TGTGCCAGCAGCTCCCAGGGGGGGAACTACGAGCAGTACTTC. Encoded protein: CASSSQGGNYEQYF.

This clonotype was seen only a few times. This rearrangement joins TRBV6-2 or TRBV6-3 to TRBJ2-3, with a weak D call TRBD1 (6 bases). CDR3 length: 14 amino acids. Trimming took off 5 bases at V and 1 base at J, with 10 bases between the two ends. Germline V gives CDR1 MNHEY, CDR2 SVGEGT. The CDR3 protein is CASSLWTGTDTQYF. The CDR3 DNA is TGTGCCAGCAGTCTATGGACAGGCACAGATACGCAGTATTTT.

The chain joins TRBV5-1 to TRBJ2-7; TRBD1 aligns across 7 bases. The CDR3 is 14 amino acids. Germline CDR1 SGHRS, CDR2 YFSETQ. Losses at the gene ends were 3 bases for V and 3 bases for J; bases not matched to a gene: 6. CDR3 residues: CASSSQTGFYEQYF. Written as DNA, the CDR3 is TGCGCCAGCAGCTCCCAGACAGGGTTCTACGAGCAGTACTTC.

The chain links TRBV6-1 to TRBJ1-6; D is uncertain. The CDR3 is 12 amino acids. CDR1 and CDR2 from the germline V gene are MNHNS and SASEGT. V lost 3 bases and J lost 11, with 8 bases in between. The CDR3 nucleotides are TGTGCCAGCAGTGACCTCATGACACCCCTCCACTTT. Translation: CASSDLMTPLHF.

The chain employs TRBV25-1 and TRBJ1-1; 8 bases are shared with TRBD1. The junction had 5 bases not matched to a gene; V was cut back by 2 bases and J by 3 bases. The germline V gene has CDR1 MGHDK and CDR2 SYGVNS. CDR3 size: 15 residues. CDR3 coding DNA: TGTGCCAGCAGTGAAGGACAGGGACATCACACTGAAGCTTTCTTT. This encodes CASSEGQGHHTEAFF. Based on the CDR3 plus reference TRBV25-1 and TRBJ1-1, the full variable domain is EADIYQTPRYLVIGTGKKITLECSQTMGHDKMYWYQQDPGMELHLIHYSYGVNSTEKGDLSSESTVSRIRTEHFPLTLESARPSHTSQYLCASSEGQGHHTEAFFGQGTRLTVV.

The chain uses TRBV6-1 and TRBJ2-5; perhaps D is TRBD1 or TRBD2 (5 bases each). Germline CDR1 MNHNS, CDR2 SASEGT. Trimming shortened V by 6 bases and J by 5 bases, and 16 bases separated the two germline ends. The CDR3 is made up of 14 amino acids. DNA for the CDR3: TGTGCCAGCAGCAGGGACCGGAGAGGGGAGACCCAGTACTTC. As protein: CASSRDRRGETQYF.

The chain carries TRBV7-9 and TRBJ1-1; D not resolved. Germline-derived CDR1 and CDR2 are SEHNR and FQNEAQ (reference sequence). CDR3 size: 12 residues. V was clipped by 2 bases and J by 5 bases, with 6 bases between them. CDR3 amino acids: CASSLSGTEAFF. The DNA for the CDR3 is TGTGCCAGCAGCTTATCGGGGACTGAAGCTTTCTTT. Full variable domain (outside the CDR3, taken from reference TRBV7-9 and TRBJ1-1): DTGVSQNPRHKITKRGQNVTFRCDPISEHNRLYWYRQTLGQGPEFLTYFQNEAQLEKSRLLSDRFSAERPKGSFSTLEIQRTEQGDSAMYLCASSLSGTEAFFGQGTRLTVV.

The genes are TRBV7-9 and TRBJ1-5; D is unresolved. The V end lost 4 bases, the J end lost 5 bases, and 12 bases lay between the germline ends. Germline CDR1 reads SEHNR; CDR2 reads FQNEAQ (reference sequence). CDR3 length equals 14 residues. The CDR3 sequence: CASSSASDHQPQHF. DNA of the CDR3: TGTGCCAGCAGCTCGGCCAGCGACCATCAGCCCCAGCATTTT.

The V gene is TRBV27, the J gene TRBJ2-5; TRBD2 matches 7 bases. The junction had 8 bases not matched to a gene; V was cut back by 8 bases and J by 5 bases. The germline V gene encodes CDR1 MNHEY and CDR2 SMNVEV (reference sequence). The CDR3 spans 13 residues. This chain's CDR3 is CASQGAGVETQYF. The CDR3 DNA sequence: TGTGCCAGCCAAGGGGCGGGGGTGGAGACCCAGTACTTC.

This clonotype showed up just a few times. This rearrangement joins TRBV7-2 to TRBJ2-5, with D perhaps TRBD2 (5 bases). CDR1 and CDR2 from the germline V gene are SGHTA and FQGNSA. CDR3 length: 16 amino acids. The V and J ends lost 2 bases and 5 bases respectively, with 18 bases between them. The CDR3 spells CASSLYSGPGMETQYF. In nucleotides, the CDR3 is TGTGCCAGCAGCTTATACTCTGGGCCGGGGATGGAGACCCAGTACTTC.

This clonotype was seen once. J is TRBJ2-6 and V is TRBV7-9; D may be TRBD1 (6 bases). Deletions cut 5 bases from V and 1 base from J, with 24 bases between. The CDR3 has 20 amino acids. The germline V gene encodes CDR1 SEHNR and CDR2 FQNEAQ (reference sequence). CDR3 sequence: CASSPPTGFGVASGANVLTF. The DNA for the CDR3 is TGTGCCAGCAGCCCACCAACAGGGTTCGGAGTCGCGTCTGGGGCCAACGTCCTGACTTTC.

This clonotype was counted between two and nine times. V and J are TRBV19 and TRBJ1-5; D gene ambiguous. In germline, CDR1 is LNHDA, CDR2 SQIVND (reference sequence). V dropped 1 base and J dropped 0 bases, with 7 bases sitting between them. The length of the CDR3 is 15 residues. This chain's CDR3 is CASSIGAGSNQPQHF. The CDR3 coding sequence is TGTGCCAGTAGTATAGGGGCTGGTAGCAATCAGCCCCAGCATTTT.

The V gene is TRBV6-4, the J gene TRBJ2-6; D may be TRBD1 (5 bases). Germline V gene lookup returns CDR1 MRHNA and CDR2 SNTAGT. The length of the CDR3 is 16 residues. Trimming cost V 5 bases and J 0 bases, with 11 bases left between them. The CDR3 reads CASSQGRTSGANVLTF. CDR3 in DNA: TGTGCCAGCAGTCAGGGCAGGACCTCTGGGGCCAACGTCCTGACTTTC.

This rearrangement joins TRBV5-4 to TRBJ2-7; 8 bases line up with TRBD2. Germline loops: CDR1 SGHNT, CDR2 YYREEE (reference sequence). The CDR3 loop spans 15 amino acids. The trim removed 2 bases at V and 0 bases at J, leaving 4 bases unmatched. Written as DNA, the CDR3 is TGTGCCAGCAGCTTTCCGGGGGGGAGCTCCTACGAGCAGTACTTC. This gives the protein CASSFPGGSSYEQYF.

There are a few counts of this clonotype. V is TRBV11-2 and J is TRBJ1-2; 7 positions match TRBD1. This CDR3 has 14 amino acids. J lost 0 bases, V lost 5 bases, and 3 bases had no gene match. The V gene's germline CDR1 is SGHAT and CDR2 FQNNGV. DNA for the CDR3: TGTGCCAGCAGCGCCGGGACAGCTAACTATGGCTACACCTTC. Encoded protein: CASSAGTANYGYTF.

The J gene is TRBJ1-2, the V gene TRBV27; 9 nucleotides line up with TRBD1. CDR1 MNHEY and CDR2 SMNVEV come from the germline V gene (reference sequence). The CDR3 runs to 15 residues. J gave up 3 bases and V 3 bases, and 5 bases lay outside the gene matches. CDR3 region: CASSLTGQGHYGYTF. The CDR3 region has the DNA TGTGCCAGCAGTTTGACCGGACAGGGGCACTATGGCTACACCTTC.

This chain joins TRBV29-1 and TRBJ2-5; no clear D. The CDR3 contains 10 residues. The germline V gene encodes CDR1 SQVTM and CDR2 ANQGSEA. Trimming removed 6 bases at V and 5 bases at J, with 7 bases between. CDR3 protein: CSVAWETQYF. The CDR3 nucleotides read TGCAGCGTAGCATGGGAGACCCAGTACTTC.

The chain carries TRBV27 and TRBJ2-7; D remains ambiguous. The CDR3 covers 14 residues. Germline CDR1 MNHEY, CDR2 SMNVEV (reference sequence). V lost 5 bases and J lost 0, with 11 bases in between. CDR3 coding DNA: TGTGCCAGCAGTCGGTCATGGGGCTCCTACGAGCAGTACTTC. This gives the protein CASSRSWGSYEQYF.

This clonotype was counted between two and nine times. The rearrangement joins TRBV7-2 to TRBJ2-3, with TRBD2 matching 9 bases. From germline, CDR1 is SGHTA and CDR2 FQGNSA. The V segment lost 3 bases and the J segment 4 bases; nucleotides outside the gene matches: 5. This CDR3 has 15 residues. CDR3 sequence: CASSFSGSGADTQYF. CDR3 bases: TGTGCCAGCAGCTTTAGCGGGAGCGGAGCAGATACGCAGTATTTT.